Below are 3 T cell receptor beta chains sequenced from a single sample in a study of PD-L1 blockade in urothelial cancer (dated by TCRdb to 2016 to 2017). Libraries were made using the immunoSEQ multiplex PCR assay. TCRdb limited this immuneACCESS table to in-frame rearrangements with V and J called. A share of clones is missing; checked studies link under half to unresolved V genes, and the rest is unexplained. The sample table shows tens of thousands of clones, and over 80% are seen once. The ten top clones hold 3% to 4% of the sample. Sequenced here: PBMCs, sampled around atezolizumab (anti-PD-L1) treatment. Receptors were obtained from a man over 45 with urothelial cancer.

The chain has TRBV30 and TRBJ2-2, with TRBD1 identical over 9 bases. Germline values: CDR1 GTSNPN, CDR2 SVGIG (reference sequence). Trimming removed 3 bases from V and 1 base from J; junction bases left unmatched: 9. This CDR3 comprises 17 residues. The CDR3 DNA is TGTGCCTGGAGCCACCTCGGGACAGGGAAGAACACCGGGGAGCTGTTTTTT. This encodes CAWSHLGTGKNTGELFF.

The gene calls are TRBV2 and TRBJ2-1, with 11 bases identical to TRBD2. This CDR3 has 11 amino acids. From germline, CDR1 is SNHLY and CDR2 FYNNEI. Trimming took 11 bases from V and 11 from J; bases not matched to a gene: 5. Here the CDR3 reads CARGTSGKQFF. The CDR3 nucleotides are TGTGCCCGAGGGACTAGCGGAAAGCAGTTCTTC.

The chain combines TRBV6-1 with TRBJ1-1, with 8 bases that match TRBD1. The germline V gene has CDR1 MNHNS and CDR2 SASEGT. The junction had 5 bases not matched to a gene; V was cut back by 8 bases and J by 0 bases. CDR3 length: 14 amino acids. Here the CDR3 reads CASSRTGLNTEAFF. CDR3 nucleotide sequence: TGTGCCAGCTCCAGGACAGGGTTGAACACTGAAGCTTTCTTT.